The sequence of this TCR beta chain was determined in a study of blood T cells in healthy people across ages. The CDR3 loop spans 13 amino acids. V lost 6 bases and J lost 7; bases outside the gene matches: 11. CDR1 and CDR2 (germline): SQVTM, ANQGSEA. Study conclusions and caveats: The donors' CMV status was not determined, possibly confounding changes in expanded clonotypes.

Remarks on this clonotype: Its cognate antigen is unknown.

Primers used in a second PCR of roughly 7 to 11 cycles were a sample-barcoded 5' primer and a J-beta primer mix. TCRdb ran MiXCR on the 5' RACE reads and lists one entry per CDR3 protein. The sample consists of 450,000 to 650,000 distinct CDR3 sequences, 24% of them appearing once. The same specimen was also included in a second study, on T cells of mothers and their children.

This sequence was found in a boy aged 5 to 17 in good health. The sequenced sample was blood. The gene calls are TRBV29-1 and TRBJ2-7; the match to TRBD1 covers 8 bases. For the CDR3, the DNA is TGCAGCGTCGAAAGACAGGGGACGGGGGAGCAGTACTTC. Amino acid sequence: CSVERQGTGEQYF.